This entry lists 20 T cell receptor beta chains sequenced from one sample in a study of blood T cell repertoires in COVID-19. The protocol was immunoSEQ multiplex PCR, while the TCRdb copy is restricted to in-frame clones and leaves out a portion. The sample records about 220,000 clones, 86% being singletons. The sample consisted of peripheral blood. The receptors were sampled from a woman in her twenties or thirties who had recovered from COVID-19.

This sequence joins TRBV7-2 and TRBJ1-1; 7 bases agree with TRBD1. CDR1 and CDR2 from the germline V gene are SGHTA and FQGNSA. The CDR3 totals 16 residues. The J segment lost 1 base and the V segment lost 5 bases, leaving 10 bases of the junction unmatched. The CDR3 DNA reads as TGTGCCAGCAGCGCCTTGACAGGGACGGGGAACACTGAAGCTTTCTTT. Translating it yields CASSALTGTGNTEAFF.

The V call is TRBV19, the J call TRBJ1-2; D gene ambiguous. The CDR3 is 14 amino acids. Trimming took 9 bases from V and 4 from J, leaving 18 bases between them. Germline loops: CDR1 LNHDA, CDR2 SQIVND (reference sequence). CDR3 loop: CASRQTVNTYGYTF. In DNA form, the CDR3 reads TGTGCCAGCCGCCAAACAGTTAACACCTATGGCTACACCTTC.

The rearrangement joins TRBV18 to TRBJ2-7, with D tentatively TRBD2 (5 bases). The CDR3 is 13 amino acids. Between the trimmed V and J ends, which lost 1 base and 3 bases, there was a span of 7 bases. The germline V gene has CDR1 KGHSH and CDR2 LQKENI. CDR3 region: CASSPQEGYEQYF. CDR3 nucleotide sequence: TGTGCCAGCTCACCACAAGAGGGCTACGAGCAGTACTTC.

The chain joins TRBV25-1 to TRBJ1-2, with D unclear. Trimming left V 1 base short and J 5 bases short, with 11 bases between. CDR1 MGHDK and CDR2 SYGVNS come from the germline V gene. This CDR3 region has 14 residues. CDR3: CASSELNSEYGYTF. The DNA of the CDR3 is TGTGCCAGCAGTGAATTAAACAGTGAATATGGCTACACCTTC.

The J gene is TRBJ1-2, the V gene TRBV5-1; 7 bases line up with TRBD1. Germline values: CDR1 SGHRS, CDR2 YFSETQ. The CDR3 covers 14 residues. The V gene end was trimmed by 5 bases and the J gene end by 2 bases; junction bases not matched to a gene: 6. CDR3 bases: TGCGCCAGCAGTAGCGGACAGGCGAACTATGGCTACACCTTC. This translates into CASSSGQANYGYTF.

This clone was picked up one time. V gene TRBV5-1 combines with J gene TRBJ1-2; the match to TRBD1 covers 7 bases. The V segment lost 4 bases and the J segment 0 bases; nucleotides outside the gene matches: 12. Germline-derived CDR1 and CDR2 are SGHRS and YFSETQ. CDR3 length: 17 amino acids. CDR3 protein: CASSPGQSLLANYGYTF. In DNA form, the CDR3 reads TGCGCCAGCAGCCCGGGACAGAGCCTTTTAGCTAACTATGGCTACACCTTC.

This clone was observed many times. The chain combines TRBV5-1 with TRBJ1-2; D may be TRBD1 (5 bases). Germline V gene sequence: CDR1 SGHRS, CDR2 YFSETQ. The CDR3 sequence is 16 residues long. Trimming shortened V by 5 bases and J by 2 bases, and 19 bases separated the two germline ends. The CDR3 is CASRGGTPAMNYGYTF. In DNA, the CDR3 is TGCGCCAGCAGGGGGGGGACGCCTGCGATGAACTATGGCTACACCTTC.

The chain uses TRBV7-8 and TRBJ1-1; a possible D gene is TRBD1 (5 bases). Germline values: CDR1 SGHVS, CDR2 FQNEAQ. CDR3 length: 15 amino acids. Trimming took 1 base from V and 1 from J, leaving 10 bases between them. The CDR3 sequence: CASSLGGRANTEAFF. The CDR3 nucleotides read TGTGCCAGCAGCTTAGGGGGCAGGGCGAACACTGAAGCTTTCTTT.

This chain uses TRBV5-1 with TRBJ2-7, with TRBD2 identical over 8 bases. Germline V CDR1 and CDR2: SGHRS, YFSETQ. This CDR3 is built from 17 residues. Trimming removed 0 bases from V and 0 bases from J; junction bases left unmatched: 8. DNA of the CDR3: TGCGCCAGCAGCTTGGGAGTAGCGGGGTCGAGCTCCTACGAGCAGTACTTC. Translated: CASSLGVAGSSSYEQYF. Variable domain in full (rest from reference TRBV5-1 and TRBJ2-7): KAGVTQTPRYLIKTRGQQVTLSCSPISGHRSVSWYQQTPGQGLQFLFEYFSETQRNKGNFPGRFSGRQFSNSRSEMNVSTLELGDSALYLCASSLGVAGSSSYEQYFGPGTRLTVT.

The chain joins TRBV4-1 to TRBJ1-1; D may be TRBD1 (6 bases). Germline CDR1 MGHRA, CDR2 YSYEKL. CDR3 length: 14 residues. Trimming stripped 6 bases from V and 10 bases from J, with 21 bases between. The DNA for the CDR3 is TGCGCCAGCAGAGAAAGCGGCCGGGGAGGGGGAGCTTTCTTT. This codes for CASRESGRGGGAFF.

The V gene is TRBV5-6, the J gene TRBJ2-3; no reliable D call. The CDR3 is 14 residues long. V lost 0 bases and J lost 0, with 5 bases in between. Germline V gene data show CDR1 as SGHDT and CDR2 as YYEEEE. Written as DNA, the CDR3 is TGTGCCAGCAGCTTGGGAGTTAGCACAGATACGCAGTATTTT. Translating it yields CASSLGVSTDTQYF.

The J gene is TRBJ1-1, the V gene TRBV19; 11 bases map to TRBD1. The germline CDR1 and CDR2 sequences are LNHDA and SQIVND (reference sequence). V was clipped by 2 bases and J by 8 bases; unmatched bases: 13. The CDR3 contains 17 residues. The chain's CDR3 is CASSIHPPDRGRKEAFF. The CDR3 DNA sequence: TGTGCCAGTAGTATACACCCCCCGGACAGGGGGCGCAAGGAAGCTTTCTTT.

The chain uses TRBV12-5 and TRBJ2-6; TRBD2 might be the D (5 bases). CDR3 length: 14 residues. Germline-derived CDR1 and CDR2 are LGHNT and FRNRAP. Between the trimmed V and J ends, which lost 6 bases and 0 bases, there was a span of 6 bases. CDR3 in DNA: TGTGCTAGTGGCGGGGTCTCTGGGGCCAACGTCCTGACTTTC. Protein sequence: CASGGVSGANVLTF. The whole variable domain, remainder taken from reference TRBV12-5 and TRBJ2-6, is DARVTQTPRHKVTEMGQEVTMRCQPILGHNTVFWYRQTMMQGLELLAYFRNRAPLDDSGMPKDRFSAEMPDATLATLKIQPSEPRDSAVYFCASGGVSGANVLTFGAGSRLTVL.

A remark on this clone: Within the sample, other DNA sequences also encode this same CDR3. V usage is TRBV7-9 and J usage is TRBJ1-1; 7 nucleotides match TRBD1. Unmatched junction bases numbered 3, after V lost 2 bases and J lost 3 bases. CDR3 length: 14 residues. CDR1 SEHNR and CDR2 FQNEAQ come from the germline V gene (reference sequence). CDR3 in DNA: TGTGCCAGCAGCTTACGACAGGGAGACACTGAAGCTTTCTTT. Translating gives CASSLRQGDTEAFF.

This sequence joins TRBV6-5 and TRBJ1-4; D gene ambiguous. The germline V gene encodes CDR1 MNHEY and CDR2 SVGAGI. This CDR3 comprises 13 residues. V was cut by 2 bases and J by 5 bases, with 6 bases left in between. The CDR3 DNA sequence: TGTGCCAGCAGTTACGGCCAGAATGAAAAACTGTTTTTT. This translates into CASSYGQNEKLFF.

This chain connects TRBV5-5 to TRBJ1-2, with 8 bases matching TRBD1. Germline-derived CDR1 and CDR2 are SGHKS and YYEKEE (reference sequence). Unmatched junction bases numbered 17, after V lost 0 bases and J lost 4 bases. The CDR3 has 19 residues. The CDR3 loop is CASSLGSQGAWEGSYGYTF. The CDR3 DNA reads TGTGCCAGCAGCTTGGGGTCCCAGGGGGCCTGGGAAGGATCCTATGGCTACACCTTC.

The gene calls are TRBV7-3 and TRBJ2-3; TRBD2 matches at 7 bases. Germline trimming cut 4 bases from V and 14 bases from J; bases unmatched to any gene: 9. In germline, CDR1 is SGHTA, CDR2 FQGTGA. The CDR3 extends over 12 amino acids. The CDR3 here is CASSSPGLAVYF. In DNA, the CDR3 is TGTGCCAGCAGCTCCCCGGGGCTAGCGGTGTATTTT.

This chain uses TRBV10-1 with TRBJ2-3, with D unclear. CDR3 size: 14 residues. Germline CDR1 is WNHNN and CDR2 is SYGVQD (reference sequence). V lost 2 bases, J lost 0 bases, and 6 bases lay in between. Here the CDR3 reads CASSEPQSTDTQYF. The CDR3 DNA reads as TGCGCCAGCAGTGAGCCCCAGAGCACAGATACGCAGTATTTT.

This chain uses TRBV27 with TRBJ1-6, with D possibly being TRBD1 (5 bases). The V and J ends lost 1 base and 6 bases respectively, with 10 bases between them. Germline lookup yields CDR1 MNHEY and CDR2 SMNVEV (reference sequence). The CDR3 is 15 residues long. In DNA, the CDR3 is TGTGCCAGCAGTTTATTGACAGCAAGTAATTCACCCCTCCACTTT. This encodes CASSLLTASNSPLHF.

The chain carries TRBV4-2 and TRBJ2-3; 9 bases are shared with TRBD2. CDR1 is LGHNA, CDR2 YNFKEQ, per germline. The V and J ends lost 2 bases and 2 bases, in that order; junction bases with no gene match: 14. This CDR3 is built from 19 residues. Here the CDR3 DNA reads TGTGCCAGCAGCCAATCCAATTCCCCGGCTAGCGGGGACACAGATACGCAGTATTTT. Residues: CASSQSNSPASGDTDTQYF.